This entry is about one T cell receptor (beta chain). Its antigen is undetermined. The CDR3 runs to 13 residues. V lost 5 bases and J 0 bases, leaving 11 bases between the germline ends. Germline V lookup: CDR1 DFQATT, CDR2 SNEGSKA (reference sequence). These data originate in a study of blood T cells in healthy people across ages. Study observations and caveats: Unsorted PBMCs prevented conclusive naive versus antigen-experienced comparison.

Then a second PCR, running roughly 7 to 11 cycles, was carried out with a sample-barcoded 5' primer and a J-beta primer mix. TCRdb passed the 5' RACE reads through MiXCR, listing each CDR3 protein once. Among some 700,000 distinct CDR3 sequences listed, roughly 20% were seen once. This sequence originates from a man between 65 and 79 years old in good health. The sequenced sample was blood. V gene TRBV20-1 combines with J gene TRBJ2-7; D is undetermined. CDR3 sequence reads: CSALDGISYEQYV. The CDR3 nucleotides read TGCAGTGCTCTGGACGGTATCTCCTACGAGCAGTACGTC.